The 7 T cell receptor beta chains below all came from one sample that was sequenced in a study of blood T cell repertoires in COVID-19. Profiling relied on immunoSEQ multiplex PCR, and the TCRdb table lists in-frame clones only, not all of them. The table records 150,000 to 200,000 clones, around 78% of them present only once. The sequenced sample was peripheral blood. The source of these receptors is a woman of 80 years or more with active or convalescent COVID-19.

In this sample, this clone turned up once. The chain has TRBV4-2 and TRBJ1-2; no reliable D call. The CDR3 has 12 residues. Between the trimmed V and J ends, which lost 3 bases and 4 bases, there was a span of 6 bases. Germline V gives CDR1 LGHNA, CDR2 YNFKEQ. Written as DNA, the CDR3 is TGTGCCAGCAGCCAGGAGGTCTATGGCTACACCTTC. Translation: CASSQEVYGYTF.

This rearrangement joins TRBV5-6 to TRBJ2-7; 8 nucleotides agree with TRBD1. Germline-derived CDR1 and CDR2 are SGHDT and YYEEEE. Trimming removed 3 bases from V and 3 bases from J; junction bases left unmatched: 8. There are 15 residues in the CDR3. CDR3 bases: TGTGCCAGCAGCTGGGGAACAGGGGGGCTCTACGAGCAGTACTTC. This translates into CASSWGTGGLYEQYF.

This clone was recorded only once. The V call is TRBV29-1, the J call TRBJ1-3, with 9 bases lining up with TRBD1. This CDR3 has 14 residues. Trimming took 6 bases from V and 2 from J; bases not matched to a gene: 5. Germline V gene lookup returns CDR1 SQVTM and CDR2 ANQGSEA. Here the CDR3 reads CSVWTGDTGNTIYF. CDR3 coding DNA: TGCAGCGTCTGGACAGGGGATACTGGAAACACCATATATTTT.

The chain carries TRBV5-4 and TRBJ2-5; TRBD2 aligns across 11 bases. The CDR3 has 17 amino acids. Trimming cost V 5 bases and J 5 bases; bases outside gene matches: 14. Looked up from germline, CDR1 is SGHNT and CDR2 is YYREEE (reference sequence). The DNA for the CDR3 is TGTGCCAGCAGTTTGAAGGATAGCGGGGGGGCTTTTGAGACCCAGTACTTC. Protein: CASSLKDSGGAFETQYF. The whole variable domain, remainder taken from reference TRBV5-4 and TRBJ2-5, is ETGVTQSPTHLIKTRGQQVTLRCSSQSGHNTVSWYQQALGQGPQFIFQYYREEENGRGNFPPRFSGLQFPNYSSELNVNALELDDSALYLCASSLKDSGGAFETQYFGPGTRLLVL.

The rearrangement links TRBV20-1 to TRBJ2-7; the D is unclear. Trimming left V 1 base short and J 6 bases short, with 7 bases between. CDR1 is DFQATT and CDR2 is SNEGSKA in the germline V gene (reference sequence). The length of the CDR3 is 11 residues. The CDR3 DNA reads TGCAGTGCTAGAGGTGCGTCCGAGCAGTACTTC. Its protein is CSARGASEQYF.

The rearrangement links TRBV6-2 or TRBV6-3 to TRBJ2-6; D gene uncertain. Germline assignment: CDR1 MNHEY and CDR2 SVGEGT. V lost 6 bases to trimming and J lost 0 bases, with 6 bases between them. The CDR3 is 14 residues long. DNA for the CDR3: TGTGCCAGCAGCGAGTACTCTGGGGCCAACGTCCTGACTTTC. Translating it yields CASSEYSGANVLTF.

The chain is built from TRBV18 and TRBJ1-1, with 9 bases matching TRBD1. J gave up 1 base and V 6 bases, and 6 bases lay outside the gene matches. The CDR3 is 15 residues long. CDR1 and CDR2 (germline): KGHSH, LQKENI. The DNA for the CDR3 is TGTGCCAGCTCCTGGGGACAGGGTGAGAACACTGAAGCTTTCTTT. It encodes CASSWGQGENTEAFF.